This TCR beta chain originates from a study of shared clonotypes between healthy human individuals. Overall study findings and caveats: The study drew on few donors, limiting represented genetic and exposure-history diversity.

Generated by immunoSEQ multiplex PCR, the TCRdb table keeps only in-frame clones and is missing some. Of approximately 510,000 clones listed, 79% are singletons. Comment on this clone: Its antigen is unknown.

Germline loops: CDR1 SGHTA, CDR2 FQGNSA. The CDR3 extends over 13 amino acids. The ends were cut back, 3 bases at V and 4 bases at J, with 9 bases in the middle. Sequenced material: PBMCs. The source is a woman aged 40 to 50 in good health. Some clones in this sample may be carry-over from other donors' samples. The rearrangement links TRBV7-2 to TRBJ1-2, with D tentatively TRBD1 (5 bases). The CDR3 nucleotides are TGTGCCAGCAGCTTCCGGGACGGCTATGGCTACACCTTC. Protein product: CASSFRDGYGYTF.